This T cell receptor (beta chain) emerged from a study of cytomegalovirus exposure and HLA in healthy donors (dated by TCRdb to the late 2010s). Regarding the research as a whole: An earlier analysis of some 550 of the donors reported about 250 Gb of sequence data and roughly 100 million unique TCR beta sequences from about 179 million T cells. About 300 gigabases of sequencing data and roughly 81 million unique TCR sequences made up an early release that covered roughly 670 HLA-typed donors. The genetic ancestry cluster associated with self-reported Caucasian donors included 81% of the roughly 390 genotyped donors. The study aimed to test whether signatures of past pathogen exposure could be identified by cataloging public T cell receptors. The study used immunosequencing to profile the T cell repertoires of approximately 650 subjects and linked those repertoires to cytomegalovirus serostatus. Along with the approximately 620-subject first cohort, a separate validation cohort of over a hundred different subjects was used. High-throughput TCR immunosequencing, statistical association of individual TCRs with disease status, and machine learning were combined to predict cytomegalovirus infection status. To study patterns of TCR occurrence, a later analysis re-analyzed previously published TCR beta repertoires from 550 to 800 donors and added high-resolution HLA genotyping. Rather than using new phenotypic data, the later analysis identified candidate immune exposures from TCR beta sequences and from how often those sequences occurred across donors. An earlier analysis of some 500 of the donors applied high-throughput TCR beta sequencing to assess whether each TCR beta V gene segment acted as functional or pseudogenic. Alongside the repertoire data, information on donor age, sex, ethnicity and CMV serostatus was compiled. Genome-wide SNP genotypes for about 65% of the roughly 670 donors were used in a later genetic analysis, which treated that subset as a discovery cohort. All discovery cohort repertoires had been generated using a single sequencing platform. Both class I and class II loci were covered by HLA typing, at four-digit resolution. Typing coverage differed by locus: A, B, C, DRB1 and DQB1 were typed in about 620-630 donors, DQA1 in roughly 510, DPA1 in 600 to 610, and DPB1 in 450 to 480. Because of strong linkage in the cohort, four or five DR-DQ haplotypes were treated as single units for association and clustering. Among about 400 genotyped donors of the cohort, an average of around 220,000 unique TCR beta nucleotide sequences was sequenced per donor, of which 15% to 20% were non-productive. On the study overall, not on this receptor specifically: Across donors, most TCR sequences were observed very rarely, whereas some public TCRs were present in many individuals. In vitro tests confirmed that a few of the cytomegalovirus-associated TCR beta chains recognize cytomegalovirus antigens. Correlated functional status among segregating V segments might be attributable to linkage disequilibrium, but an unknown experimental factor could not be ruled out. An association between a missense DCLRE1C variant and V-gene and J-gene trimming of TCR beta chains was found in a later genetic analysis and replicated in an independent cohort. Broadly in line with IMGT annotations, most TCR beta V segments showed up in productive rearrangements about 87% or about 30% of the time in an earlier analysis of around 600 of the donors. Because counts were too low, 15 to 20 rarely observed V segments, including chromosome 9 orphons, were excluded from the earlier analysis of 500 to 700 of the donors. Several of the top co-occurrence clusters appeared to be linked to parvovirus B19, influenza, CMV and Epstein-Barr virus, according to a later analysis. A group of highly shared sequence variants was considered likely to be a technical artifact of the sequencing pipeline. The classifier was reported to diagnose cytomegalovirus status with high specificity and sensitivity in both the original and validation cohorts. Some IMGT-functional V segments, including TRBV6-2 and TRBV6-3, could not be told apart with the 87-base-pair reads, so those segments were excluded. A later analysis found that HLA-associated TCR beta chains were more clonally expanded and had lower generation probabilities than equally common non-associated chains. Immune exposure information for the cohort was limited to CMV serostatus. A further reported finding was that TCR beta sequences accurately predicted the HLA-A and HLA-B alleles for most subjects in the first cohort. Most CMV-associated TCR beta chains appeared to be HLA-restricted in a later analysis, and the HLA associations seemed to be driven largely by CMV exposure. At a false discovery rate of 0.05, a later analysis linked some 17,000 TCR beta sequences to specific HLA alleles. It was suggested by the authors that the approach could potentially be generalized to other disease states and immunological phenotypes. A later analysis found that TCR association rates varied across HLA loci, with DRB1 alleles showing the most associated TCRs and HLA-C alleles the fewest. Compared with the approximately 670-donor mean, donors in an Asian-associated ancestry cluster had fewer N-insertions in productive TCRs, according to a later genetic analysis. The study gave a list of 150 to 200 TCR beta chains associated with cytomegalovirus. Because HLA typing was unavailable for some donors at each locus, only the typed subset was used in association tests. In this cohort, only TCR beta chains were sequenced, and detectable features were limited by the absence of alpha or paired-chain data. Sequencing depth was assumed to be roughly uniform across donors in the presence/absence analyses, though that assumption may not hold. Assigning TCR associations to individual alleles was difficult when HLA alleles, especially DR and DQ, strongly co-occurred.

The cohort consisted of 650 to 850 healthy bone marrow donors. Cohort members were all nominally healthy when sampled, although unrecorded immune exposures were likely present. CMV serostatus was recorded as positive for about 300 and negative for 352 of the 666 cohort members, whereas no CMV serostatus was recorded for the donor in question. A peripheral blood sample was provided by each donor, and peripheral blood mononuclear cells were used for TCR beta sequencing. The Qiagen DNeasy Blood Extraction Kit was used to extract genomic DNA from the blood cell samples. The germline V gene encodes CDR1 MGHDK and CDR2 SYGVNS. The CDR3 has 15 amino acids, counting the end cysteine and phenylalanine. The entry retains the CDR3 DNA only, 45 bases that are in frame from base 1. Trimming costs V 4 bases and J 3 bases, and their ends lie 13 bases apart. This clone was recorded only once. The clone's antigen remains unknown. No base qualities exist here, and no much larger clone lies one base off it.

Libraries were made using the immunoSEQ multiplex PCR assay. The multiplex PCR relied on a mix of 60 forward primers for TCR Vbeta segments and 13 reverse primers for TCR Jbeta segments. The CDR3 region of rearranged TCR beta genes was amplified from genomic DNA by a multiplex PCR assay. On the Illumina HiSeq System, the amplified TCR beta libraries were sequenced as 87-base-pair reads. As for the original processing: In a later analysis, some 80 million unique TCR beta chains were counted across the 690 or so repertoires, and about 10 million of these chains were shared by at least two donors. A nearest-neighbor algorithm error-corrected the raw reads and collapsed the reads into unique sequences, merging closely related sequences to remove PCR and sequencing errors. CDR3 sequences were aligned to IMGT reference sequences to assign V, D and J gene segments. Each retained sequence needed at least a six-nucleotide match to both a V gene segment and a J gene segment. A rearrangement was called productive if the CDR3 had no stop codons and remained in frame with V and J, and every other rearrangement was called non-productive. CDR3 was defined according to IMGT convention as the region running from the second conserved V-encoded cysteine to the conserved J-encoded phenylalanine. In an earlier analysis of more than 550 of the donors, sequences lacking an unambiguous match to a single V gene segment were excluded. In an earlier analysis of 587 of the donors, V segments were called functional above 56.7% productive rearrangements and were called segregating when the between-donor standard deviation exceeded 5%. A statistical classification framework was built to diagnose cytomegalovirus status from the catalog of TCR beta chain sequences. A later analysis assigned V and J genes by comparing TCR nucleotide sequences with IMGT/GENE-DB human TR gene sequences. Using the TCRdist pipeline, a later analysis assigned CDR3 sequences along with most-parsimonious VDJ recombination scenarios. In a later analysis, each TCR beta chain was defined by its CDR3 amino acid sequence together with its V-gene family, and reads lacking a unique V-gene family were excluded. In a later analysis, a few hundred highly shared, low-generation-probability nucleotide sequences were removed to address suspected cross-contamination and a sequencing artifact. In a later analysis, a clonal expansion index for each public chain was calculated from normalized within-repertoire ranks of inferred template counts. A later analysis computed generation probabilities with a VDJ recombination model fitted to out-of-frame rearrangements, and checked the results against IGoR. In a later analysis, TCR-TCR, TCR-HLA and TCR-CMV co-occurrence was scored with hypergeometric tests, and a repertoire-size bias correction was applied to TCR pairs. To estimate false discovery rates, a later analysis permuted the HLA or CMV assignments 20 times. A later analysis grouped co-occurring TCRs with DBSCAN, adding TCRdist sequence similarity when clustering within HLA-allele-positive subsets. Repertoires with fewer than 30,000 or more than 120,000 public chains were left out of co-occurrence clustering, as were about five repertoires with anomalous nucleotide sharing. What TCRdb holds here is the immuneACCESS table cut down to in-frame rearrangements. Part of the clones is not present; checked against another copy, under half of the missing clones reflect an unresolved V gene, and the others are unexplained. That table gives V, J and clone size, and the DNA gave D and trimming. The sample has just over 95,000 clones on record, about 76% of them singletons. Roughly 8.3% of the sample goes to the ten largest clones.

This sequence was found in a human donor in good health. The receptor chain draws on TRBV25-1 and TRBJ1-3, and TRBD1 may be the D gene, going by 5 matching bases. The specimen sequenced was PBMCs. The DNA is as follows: TGTGCCAGCAGTGGGACGGGACTCCTTGGAAACACCATATATTTT. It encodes CASSGTGLLGNTIYF. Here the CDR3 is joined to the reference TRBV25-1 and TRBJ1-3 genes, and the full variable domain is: EADIYQTPRYLVIGTGKKITLECSQTMGHDKMYWYQQDPGMELHLIHYSYGVNSTEKGDLSSESTVSRIRTEHFPLTLESARPSHTSQYLCASSGTGLLGNTIYFGEGSWLTVV.